Sequencing of this TCR beta chain was carried out in a study of persistence of HIV-infected CD4 T cells. On the study more broadly: Donors had been on suppressive ART for a median of 8 years.

Deletions cut 11 bases from V and 1 base from J, with 12 bases between. Germline values: CDR1 SNHLY, CDR2 FYNNEI. The CDR3 has 12 residues. Nonspecific anti-CD3/anti-CD28 bead stimulation represents the broad CD4+ T cell repertoire. Sorting selected CD4+ T cells upregulating both CD40 ligand and CD69. Donors had undetectable plasma HIV-1 RNA, under 50 copies/mL, for 4+ years. CD8+ T cells were removed from PBMCs prior to stimulation. An 18-hour stimulation of CD8-depleted PBMCs used anti-CD28/CD49d costimulation, CD40-blocking antibody and enfuvirtide. Remarks on this clone: Its antigen remains unidentified.

Sequencing used immunoSEQ version 4 in survey mode. Data came from immunoSEQ multiplex PCR; TCRdb stores just in-frame clones and leaves some out. The table records about 45,000 clones, around 90% of them present only once. The sequencing here drew on CD4+ T cells sorted from PBMCs after approximately 18-hour stimulation, taken from a patient who received antiretroviral therapy. The sequence derives from an adult woman with HIV who was CMV-seropositive. This chain uses TRBV2 with TRBJ2-7, with D possibly being TRBD1 (6 bases). The CDR3 coding sequence is TGTGCCGGACAGACAGATTCCTACGAGCAGTACTTC. Residues: CAGQTDSYEQYF.